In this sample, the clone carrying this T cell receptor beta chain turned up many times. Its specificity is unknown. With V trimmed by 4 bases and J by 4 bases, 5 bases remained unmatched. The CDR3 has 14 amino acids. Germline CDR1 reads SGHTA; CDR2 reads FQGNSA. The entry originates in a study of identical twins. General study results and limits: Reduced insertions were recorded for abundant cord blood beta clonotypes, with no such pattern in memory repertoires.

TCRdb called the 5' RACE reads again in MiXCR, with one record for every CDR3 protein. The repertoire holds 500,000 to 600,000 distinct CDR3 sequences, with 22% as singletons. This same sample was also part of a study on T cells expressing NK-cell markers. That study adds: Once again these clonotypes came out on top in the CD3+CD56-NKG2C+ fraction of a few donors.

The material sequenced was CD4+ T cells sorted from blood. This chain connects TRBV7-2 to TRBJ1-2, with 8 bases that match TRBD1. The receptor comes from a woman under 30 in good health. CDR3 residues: CASSWDRFSYGYTF. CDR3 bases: TGTGCCAGCAGCTGGGACAGGTTTAGCTATGGCTACACCTTC.